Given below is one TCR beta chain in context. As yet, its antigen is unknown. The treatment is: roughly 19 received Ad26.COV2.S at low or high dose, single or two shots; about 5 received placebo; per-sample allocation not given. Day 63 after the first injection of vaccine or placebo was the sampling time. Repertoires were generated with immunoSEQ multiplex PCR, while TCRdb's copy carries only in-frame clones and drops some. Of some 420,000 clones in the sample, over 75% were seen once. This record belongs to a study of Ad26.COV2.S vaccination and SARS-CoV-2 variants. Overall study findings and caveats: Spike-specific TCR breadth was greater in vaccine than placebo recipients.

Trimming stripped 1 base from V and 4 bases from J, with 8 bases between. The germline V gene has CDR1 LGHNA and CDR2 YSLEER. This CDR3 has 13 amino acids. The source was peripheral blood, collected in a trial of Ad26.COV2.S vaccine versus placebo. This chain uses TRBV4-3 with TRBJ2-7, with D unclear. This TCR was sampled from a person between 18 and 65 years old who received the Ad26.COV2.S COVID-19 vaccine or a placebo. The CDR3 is CASSQGIQYEQYF. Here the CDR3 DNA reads TGCGCCAGCAGCCAAGGAATCCAATACGAGCAGTACTTC.